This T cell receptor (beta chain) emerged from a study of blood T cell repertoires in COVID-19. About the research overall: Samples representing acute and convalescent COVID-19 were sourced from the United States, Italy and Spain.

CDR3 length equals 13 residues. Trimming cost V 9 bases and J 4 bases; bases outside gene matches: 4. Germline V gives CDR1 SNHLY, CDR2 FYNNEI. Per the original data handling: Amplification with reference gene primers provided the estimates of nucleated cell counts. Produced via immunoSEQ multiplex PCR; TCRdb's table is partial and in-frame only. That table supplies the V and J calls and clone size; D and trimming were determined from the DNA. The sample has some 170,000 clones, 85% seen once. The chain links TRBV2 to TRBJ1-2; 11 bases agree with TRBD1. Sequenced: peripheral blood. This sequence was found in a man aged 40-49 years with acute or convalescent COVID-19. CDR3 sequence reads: CARRTGGPYGYTF. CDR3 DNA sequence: TGTGCCAGAAGGACAGGGGGCCCCTATGGCTACACCTTC.